The rows below give T cell receptor beta chains drawn from one sample of a study of blood T cell repertoires in COVID-19. Generated by immunoSEQ multiplex PCR, the TCRdb table keeps only in-frame clones and is missing some. The profile shows roughly 60,000 clones, roughly 87% of them singletons. Sequencing used peripheral blood. These receptors originate from a man aged 40-49 years with COVID-19, enrolled during active disease. The CDR3 runs from the conserved cysteine through the conserved F or W. A D gene is named only where the DNA matches it firmly. Rows give clone size only sometimes, using once, few, many, or a class for an expanded clone.

NA,TRBJ2-7,NA,TRBV30,TGTGCCTGGAGCCCAGGGGCTTCTACCCCCTACGAGCAGTACTTC,CAWSPGASTPYEQYF
few,TRBJ1-2,TRBD1,TRBV28,TGTGCCACAGACAGGGGTGTCTATGGCTACACCTTC,CATDRGVYGYTF
NA,TRBJ2-1,TRBD2,TRBV19,TGTGCCAGTAGTATACTAGCGGGAGAGAATGAGCAGTTCTTC,CASSILAGENEQFF
NA,TRBJ2-3,TRBD1,TRBV11-2,TGTGCCAGCAGTCGGACAGGGAGCACAGATACGCAGTATTTT,CASSRTGSTDTQYF
NA,TRBJ1-4,NA,TRBV4-1,TGCGCCAGCAGCCAAGATGAAAGGGGACACCCTGAAAAACTGTTTTTT,CASSQDERGHPEKLFF
few,TRBJ2-7,TRBD1,TRBV5-6,TGTGCCAGCAGCTTACAGGGGTCCTCCTACGAGCAGTACTTC,CASSLQGSSYEQYF
NA,TRBJ2-2,TRBD2,TRBV2,TGTGCCAGCTCACTAGCGGGGGGGCCATCCGGGGAGCTGTTTTTT,CASSLAGGPSGELFF
NA,TRBJ2-7,NA,TRBV3-1/TRBV3-2,TGTGCCAGCAGCCAGGGGAGATCTATTTACGAGCAGTACTTC,CASSQGRSIYEQYF
NA,TRBJ1-2,TRBD1,TRBV24-1,TGTGCCACCAGTGATGGGACAGGCCGGGAGGGCTACACCTTC,CATSDGTGREGYTF
NA,TRBJ2-7,TRBD1,TRBV6-5,TGTGCCAGCAGTCAAAGGGGGACAGGGGTTCGAGAGCAGTACTTC,CASSQRGTGVREQYF
NA,TRBJ1-2,NA,TRBV12-3/TRBV12-4,TGTGCCAGCAGTTTACTCAGGGAATATGGCTACACCTTC,CASSLLREYGYTF
NA,TRBJ2-5,TRBD1,TRBV2,TGTGCCAGCCCTCGCGACAGGGGTTCGCGAGAGACCCAGTACTTC,CASPRDRGSRETQYF
NA,TRBJ1-3,NA,TRBV27,TGTGCCAGCAGTCCCCATGCCTCGCCGGTCTCTGGAAACACCATATATTTT,CASSPHASPVSGNTIYF
NA,TRBJ1-1,TRBD1,TRBV30,TGTGCCTGGAGTGAACAGGGGGTCGGGGGGAACACTGAAGCTTTCTTT,CAWSEQGVGGNTEAFF
NA,TRBJ2-1,NA,TRBV29-1,TGCAGCGTTGACCGGGGAGGAACTAGAGGTGAGCAGTTCTTC,CSVDRGGTRGEQFF
few,TRBJ2-7,TRBD1,TRBV18,TGTGCCAGCTCACGCTGGGACAGAAGTGCGTACGAGCAGTACTTC,CASSRWDRSAYEQYF
NA,TRBJ2-7,NA,TRBV4-1,TGCGCCAGCAGCCAAGCGGGTAAGGGACTGAGGGAGCAGTACTTC,CASSQAGKGLREQYF
NA,TRBJ2-7,TRBD2,TRBV7-8,TGTGCCAGCAGCTTAGCGGCTAGCGGGAGTTACGAGCAGTACTTC,CASSLAASGSYEQYF
few,TRBJ2-7,NA,TRBV11-2,TGTGCCAGCAGCTTAGATCTTGGCAGGCTCTACGAGCAGTACTTC,CASSLDLGRLYEQYF
NA,TRBJ1-2,TRBD1,TRBV10-3,TGTGCCATCAGTGGGGACAGCAACTATGGCTACACCTTC,CAISGDSNYGYTF
NA,TRBJ2-7,TRBD1,TRBV5-6,TGTGCCAGCAGCGGGGACAGGGCTTTCAACGAGCAGTACTTC,CASSGDRAFNEQYF
few,TRBJ2-7,NA,TRBV30,TGTGCCTGGAGTGTACACAGCTACGAGCAGTACTTC,CAWSVHSYEQYF
NA,TRBJ2-7,NA,TRBV6-5,TGTGCCAGCAGACCCAATTGGGACGGAGGGCAGGGGCAGTACTTC,CASRPNWDGGQGQYF
NA,TRBJ1-4,NA,TRBV3-1/TRBV3-2,TGTGCCAGCAGCCAATTTCAGGGACCCGGAGGGAATGAAAAACTGTTTTTT,CASSQFQGPGGNEKLFF
NA,TRBJ2-3,TRBD2,TRBV7-7,TGTGCCAGCAGCGCCGGGACTACCGCAGATACGCAGTATTTT,CASSAGTTADTQYF
NA,TRBJ2-7,TRBD1,TRBV11-3,TGTGCCAGCAGCCCCGGGACAGGGGTGAACGAGCAGTACTTC,CASSPGTGVNEQYF
few,TRBJ2-3,NA,TRBV25-1,TGTGCCAGCAGTGTCGGGGACTGGTTCACAGATACGCAGTATTTT,CASSVGDWFTDTQYF
NA,TRBJ1-6,NA,TRBV14,TGTGCCAGCAGCCAAGAAGCCCGAAATTCACCCCTCCACTTT,CASSQEARNSPLHF
NA,TRBJ2-5,TRBD1,TRBV3-1/TRBV3-2,TGTGCCAGCAGCCCCCGGGACAGAGAAGAGACCCAGTACTTC,CASSPRDREETQYF
NA,TRBJ1-6,TRBD1,TRBV2,TGTGCCAGCAGTGTGGACAGGGGAGATTCACCCCTCCACTTT,CASSVDRGDSPLHF
NA,TRBJ2-7,TRBD2,TRBV29-1,TGCAGCGTTGATGGCGCGGGAGCCTACGAGCAGTACTTC,CSVDGAGAYEQYF
NA,TRBJ2-5,NA,TRBV7-9,TGTGCCAGCAGCTTAGGATCCAGGCTGCTGGGAGAGACCCAGTACTTC,CASSLGSRLLGETQYF
NA,TRBJ2-1,NA,TRBV7-3,TGTGCCAGCAGCCGCGACAGTTACAATGAGCAGTTCTTC,CASSRDSYNEQFF
few,TRBJ1-3,NA,TRBV7-8,TGTGCCAGCAGCGCGGGACCGAACTCTGGAAACACCATATATTTT,CASSAGPNSGNTIYF
NA,TRBJ2-1,NA,TRBV2,TGTGCCAGCAGGGGACGGATGGCGGGCGGGACGGACAATGAGCAGTTCTTC,CASRGRMAGGTDNEQFF
NA,TRBJ2-2,NA,TRBV27,TGTGCCAGCACCGGGATCACCGGGGAGCTGTTTTTT,CASTGITGELFF
NA,TRBJ1-2,NA,TRBV4-2,TGTGCCAGCAGCCAAGTCGGGGATTTCTATGGCTACACCTTC,CASSQVGDFYGYTF
once,TRBJ2-3,TRBD2,TRBV11-2,TGTGCCAGCAGCCCCCGGGGGGGTGCAGATACGCAGTATTTT,CASSPRGGADTQYF
NA,TRBJ2-5,TRBD2,TRBV9,TGTGCCAGCAGCGTAGCTACGAGCGGGGGGACGATCCAAGAGACCCAGTACTTC,CASSVATSGGTIQETQYF
NA,TRBJ2-3,TRBD1,TRBV5-5,TGTGCCAGCAGCTGGACAGGGGATAGAGATACGCAGTATTTT,CASSWTGDRDTQYF
NA,TRBJ1-2,TRBD1,TRBV10-2,TGCGCCAGCAGTGAGCCGGACAGGCCTCCTAGGGGCTACACCTTC,CASSEPDRPPRGYTF
NA,TRBJ2-1,TRBD1,TRBV5-1,TGCGCCAGCTCCCCGGGACAGGGAGGCAATGAGCAGTTCTTC,CASSPGQGGNEQFF
NA,TRBJ2-7,TRBD2,TRBV7-8,TGTGCCAGCAGCTGGAAAGTTGGGACTAACAACTACGAGCAGTACTTC,CASSWKVGTNNYEQYF
NA,TRBJ2-1,NA,TRBV21-1,TGTGCCAGCAGCCAAATACAGGGGGTGACACCAACAGGGGCCACCAATGAGCAGTTCTTC,CASSQIQGVTPTGATNEQFF
NA,TRBJ2-7,NA,TRBV7-2,TGTGCCAGCAGCTCAACAGACTACGAGCAGTACTTC,CASSSTDYEQYF
NA,TRBJ2-5,NA,TRBV2,TGTGCCAGCAGTGAAAAATATGGACAGTCCTCTGAGACCCAGTACTTC,CASSEKYGQSSETQYF
NA,TRBJ2-3,TRBD2,TRBV3-1/TRBV3-2,TGTGCCAGCAGCCAAGTTCGACTAGCGGGAGGTGATACGCAGTATTTT,CASSQVRLAGGDTQYF
NA,TRBJ2-4,TRBD1,TRBV6-6,TGTGCCAGCAGGAAACAGGGGCGTCAGAACATTCAGTACTTC,CASRKQGRQNIQYF
NA,TRBJ2-1,TRBD2,TRBV11-2,TGTGCCAGCAGCTTAGGACTAGCGGTGAACAATGAGCAGTTCTTC,CASSLGLAVNNEQFF